The following is a TCR beta chain sequence with its context. What it recognizes is unknown. PCR amplification relied on 60 Vbeta primers (plus 13 Jbeta primers). Measured with immunoSEQ multiplex PCR; TCRdb has only the in-frame clones, and not every one. The sample shows approximately 150,000 clones, 79% of them seen only once. These data come from a study of cytomegalovirus exposure and HLA in healthy donors. Study details: Across 350 to 500 genotyped donors, around 80% landed in the Caucasian-associated ancestry cluster.

CDR1 and CDR2 from the germline V gene are MNHNS and SASEGT. This CDR3 is built from 12 residues. V was trimmed by 3 bases and J by 3 bases, leaving 6 bases between them. The study, taken as a whole, reports: For most TCR beta V segments, an earlier analysis put the productive rate at about 87% or about 30% of the time. For cytomegalovirus status, the classifier reportedly gave diagnoses with high specificity and sensitivity.

This receptor was obtained from a man aged 35 to 55 in good health and CMV-seronegative. Sequenced input: PBMCs. This chain joins TRBV6-1 and TRBJ2-7; D might be TRBD1 (5 bases). CDR3 nucleotides: TGTGCCAGCAGTGATCAGGGCTACGAGCAGTACTTC. The encoded protein is CASSDQGYEQYF.